This T cell receptor (beta chain) was retrieved from a study of shared clonotypes between healthy human individuals. General study results and limits: Tissue TCR repertoires likely differ from these blood-only repertoires.

Samples underwent the assay at deep level. Unsorted PBMC DNA was sequenced on ten immunoSEQ deep assay plates. This table comes from immunoSEQ multiplex PCR, and its TCRdb copy is limited to in-frame clones, with some not included. The sample records about 560,000 clones, about 80% being singletons. Per germline, CDR1 MNHEY and CDR2 SMNVEV (reference sequence). The V end lost 5 bases, the J end lost 0 bases, and 8 bases lay between the germline ends. This CDR3 comprises 13 residues. Of note for this clone: Its antigen is unknown.

Donors, healthy HIV-negative adults, lacked recent acute infections or vaccinations. Sample: PBMCs. The source is a middle-aged woman in good health. Some clones in this sample may be carry-over from other donors' samples. The rearrangement uses TRBV27 and TRBJ2-7, with D uncertain. The DNA of the CDR3 is TGTGCCAGCAGTCCCCCATACTCCTACGAGCAGTACTTC. Amino acids: CASSPPYSYEQYF.